One sample yielded the 23 T cell receptor beta chains listed below, sequenced in a study of T cell responses to AZD1222 COVID-19 vaccine. Produced via immunoSEQ multiplex PCR; TCRdb's table is partial and in-frame only. The top ten hold about 5.2% of the sample, which has some 94,000 clones, more than 70% seen once. Specimen: peripheral blood, collected 28 days after the second AZD1222 dose. These receptors were obtained from an adult who received the AZD1222 COVID-19 vaccine.

The chain recombines TRBV6-5 with TRBJ2-3; no firm D call. The germline V and J ends were trimmed by 3 bases and 5 bases, with 6 bases remaining between them. Looked up from germline, CDR1 is MNHEY and CDR2 is SVGAGI. This CDR3 comprises 12 residues. The CDR3 sequence is CASSYGIDTQYF. DNA for the CDR3: TGTGCCAGCAGTTATGGGATAGATACGCAGTATTTT.

The chain joins TRBV29-1 to TRBJ2-7; D assignment may be TRBD1 or TRBD2 (5 bases each). Per germline, CDR1 SQVTM and CDR2 ANQGSEA. There are 13 residues in the CDR3. V was pared by 4 bases and J by 0 bases, with 10 bases between. Here the CDR3 reads CSVVGGNSYEQYF. CDR3 DNA sequence: TGCAGCGTTGTTGGGGGAAACTCCTACGAGCAGTACTTC.

CDR3 amino acids: CASSAEMNTEAFF. In DNA form, the CDR3 reads TGTGCCAGCAGCGCGGAGATGAACACTGAAGCTTTCTTT. This chain connects TRBV9 to TRBJ1-1; no firm D call. V was clipped by 3 bases and J by 0 bases, with 6 bases between them. The CDR3 sequence is 13 residues long. The germline CDR1 and CDR2 sequences are SGDLS and YYNGEE.

CDR3 DNA sequence: TGCGCCAGCAGCCCTCACGAGGCCTCCTACGAGCAGTACGTC. It encodes CASSPHEASYEQYV. The V call is TRBV5-1, the J call TRBJ2-7; D not resolved. CDR1 SGHRS and CDR2 YFSETQ come from the germline V gene. The CDR3 is 14 residues long. Deletions cut 4 bases from V and 0 bases from J, with 11 bases between.

The table lists this clone with a count of one. This rearrangement joins TRBV19 to TRBJ1-4; 8 positions agree with TRBD1. The trim removed 2 bases at V and 7 bases at J, leaving 12 bases unmatched. The germline V gene encodes CDR1 LNHDA and CDR2 SQIVND (reference sequence). CDR3 length: 17 residues. This chain's CDR3 is CASSIRQGQGPGEKLFF. The CDR3 coding sequence is TGTGCCAGTAGTATAAGGCAAGGACAGGGCCCGGGTGAAAAACTGTTTTTT.

The chain combines TRBV6-2 or TRBV6-3 with TRBJ2-4; 7 bases agree with TRBD1. V lost 2 bases, J lost 0 bases, and 7 bases stayed unmatched. Germline V gene lookup returns CDR1 MNHEY and CDR2 SVGEGT. This CDR3 is 17 amino acids long. In DNA form, the CDR3 reads TGTGCCAGCAGTTACCGTTCGGGACAGATAGCCAAAAACATTCAGTACTTC. Translated: CASSYRSGQIAKNIQYF.

This clone was recorded only once. The chain is built from TRBV25-1 and TRBJ1-4; TRBD1 might be the D (5 bases). V was cut by 0 bases and J by 12 bases, with 14 bases left in between. The CDR3 consists of 14 residues. Germline V gene sequence: CDR1 MGHDK, CDR2 SYGVNS. The CDR3 sequence is CASSEYSPVGELFF. As DNA, the CDR3 is TGTGCCAGCAGTGAATATAGCCCGGTAGGGGAACTGTTTTTT.

The chain links TRBV6-1 to TRBJ2-7; the D is unclear. CDR1 is MNHNS and CDR2 is SASEGT in the germline V gene. Trimming removed 2 bases at V and 5 bases at J, with 10 bases between. The CDR3 spans 13 residues. In DNA, the CDR3 is TGTGCCAGCAGTGAATTCGAGGTCAACGAGCAGTACTTC. Its translation: CASSEFEVNEQYF.

The chain is built from TRBV5-1 and TRBJ1-6; the D gene is possibly TRBD1 (5 bases). V gave up 7 bases and J gave up 7 bases, with 15 bases separating them. The length of the CDR3 is 14 residues. Germline V gene lookup returns CDR1 SGHRS and CDR2 YFSETQ. The CDR3 sequence: CASHRGNGNSPLHF. The CDR3 bases are TGCGCCAGCCACCGGGGGAACGGGAATTCACCCCTCCACTTT.

The chain joins TRBV6-1 to TRBJ1-6; D gene unclear. The length of the CDR3 is 14 residues. Trimming shortened V by 3 bases and J by 12 bases, and 15 bases separated the two germline ends. Germline CDR1 is MNHNS and CDR2 is SASEGT. This CDR3 reads CASSDTRTVLPLHF. The CDR3, as DNA: TGTGCCAGCAGTGATACAAGAACAGTGTTACCCCTCCACTTT.

This clone was counted once. This sequence joins TRBV28 and TRBJ2-7, with 7 bases matching TRBD1. Germline CDR1 and CDR2: MDHEN and SYDVKM. The trim removed 6 bases at V and 3 bases at J, leaving 11 bases unmatched. This CDR3 has 15 residues. The CDR3 sequence: CASSNLGTDYYEQYF. CDR3 coding DNA: TGTGCCAGCAGCAATCTTGGGACAGACTACTACGAGCAGTACTTC.

The rearrangement links TRBV9 to TRBJ2-5; D is possibly TRBD2 (6 bases). CDR1 SGDLS and CDR2 YYNGEE come from the germline V gene. V was pared by 7 bases and J by 1 base, with 11 bases between. The CDR3 is 13 amino acids. The CDR3 nucleotides are TGTGCCAGCTGGGAGGCAGTCCAAGAGACCCAGTACTTC. Translation gives CASWEAVQETQYF. Combining the CDR3 with reference TRBV9 and TRBJ2-5 gives the whole variable domain DSGVTQTPKHLITATGQRVTLRCSPRSGDLSVYWYQQSLDQGLQFLIQYYNGEERAKGNILERFSAQQFPDLHSELNLSSLELGDSALYFCASWEAVQETQYFGPGTRLLVL.

The CDR3, as DNA: TGTGCCAGCAGCACAGGGAGGAGTAATTCACCCCTCCACTTT. It translates to CASSTGRSNSPLHF. The rearrangement joins TRBV14 to TRBJ1-6; weak D call: TRBD1 (6 bases). Germline CDR1 SGHDN, CDR2 FVKESK. V was cut by 5 bases and J by 6 bases, with 11 bases left in between. The CDR3 loop spans 14 amino acids.

The CDR3 region is CASRYQETQYF. CDR3 nucleotide sequence: TGTGCCAGCAGATACCAAGAGACCCAGTACTTC. The rearrangement links TRBV5-4 to TRBJ2-5; no clear D gene. Trimming took 5 bases from V and 0 from J, leaving 2 bases between them. The CDR3 spans 11 residues. Germline V gene lookup returns CDR1 SGHNT and CDR2 YYREEE (reference sequence).

The CDR3 nucleotides are TGTGCCAGCAGTTTCCCCATTGCTAGCGGGGGGCCCCTCGAAGGCACAGATACGCAGTATTTT. Translated: CASSFPIASGGPLEGTDTQYF. The V and J genes are TRBV28 and TRBJ2-3; 11 bases agree with TRBD2. The CDR3 contains 21 residues. The V gene end was trimmed by 3 bases and the J gene end by 1 base; junction bases not matched to a gene: 18. The germline gives CDR1 MDHEN, CDR2 SYDVKM.

The V gene is TRBV10-3, the J gene TRBJ1-1, with D possibly matching TRBD1 (5 bases). CDR1 and CDR2 from the germline V gene are ENHRY and SYGVKD. CDR3 size: 17 residues. V shed 1 base and J shed 4 bases, with 19 bases lying between them. The CDR3 DNA follows: TGTGCCATCAGTGAGTTTACGGAGGAGGGGCGCACCACTGAAGCTTTCTTT. Translated, it gives CAISEFTEEGRTTEAFF.

The chain recombines TRBV14 with TRBJ2-2; D ambiguous. V lost 4 bases and J 7 bases, leaving 10 bases between the germline ends. CDR3 length equals 13 residues. Germline CDR1 is SGHDN and CDR2 is FVKESK. The CDR3 DNA sequence: TGTGCCAGCAGCCGAGACAATGGCGGGGAGCTGTTTTTT. It specifies CASSRDNGGELFF. The full variable domain, in which reference TRBV14 and TRBJ2-2 provide the parts outside the CDR3, is EAGVTQFPSHSVIEKGQTVTLRCDPISGHDNLYWYRRVMGKEIKFLLHFVKESKQDESGMPNNRFLAERTGGTYSTLKVQPAELEDSGVYFCASSRDNGGELFFGEGSRLTVL.

This chain uses TRBV4-3 with TRBJ2-3; possibly TRBD2 for D (7 bases). Trimming took off 0 bases at V and 3 bases at J, with 16 bases between the two ends. The V gene's germline CDR1 is LGHNA and CDR2 YSLEER. The CDR3 spans 17 residues. The CDR3 loop reads CASSQESAGAETDTQYF. CDR3 sequence (DNA): TGCGCCAGCAGCCAAGAATCGGCGGGGGCGGAAACAGATACGCAGTATTTT.

The chain combines TRBV3-1 (or the pseudogene TRBV3-2) with TRBJ1-2, with 7 bases fitting TRBD1. With 0 bases clipped from V and 5 bases from J, the junction kept 9 bases outside the gene matches. This CDR3 region has 16 residues. The germline V gene encodes CDR1 LGHDT and CDR2 YNNKEL (reference sequence). The CDR3 DNA reads TGTGCCAGCAGCCAAGATGAGGCGACAGGGTATTATGGCTACACCTTC. Encoded protein: CASSQDEATGYYGYTF.

In its sample, this clone was seen a few times. The gene calls are TRBV6-5 and TRBJ1-2; 7 bases agree with TRBD1. Looked up from germline, CDR1 is MNHEY and CDR2 is SVGAGI. The junction had 10 bases not matched to a gene; V was cut back by 6 bases and J by 3 bases. This CDR3 has 15 amino acids. The CDR3 DNA reads as TGTGCCAGCAGCCCGTGGGAGGGGGCCGACTATGGCTACACCTTC. Amino acid sequence: CASSPWEGADYGYTF.

This chain links TRBV28 with TRBJ2-7; D ambiguous. Looked up from germline, CDR1 is MDHEN and CDR2 is SYDVKM. With 3 bases removed from V and 2 bases from J, the gap between germline ends came to 5 bases. CDR3 length equals 12 residues. CDR3 region: CASSFSAYEQYF. The CDR3 DNA reads TGTGCCAGCAGTTTTTCGGCCTACGAGCAGTACTTC.

V gene TRBV27 combines with J gene TRBJ2-3; TRBD2 matches 9 bases. After removal of 3 bases from V and 5 bases from J, the junction contained 9 bases not matched to a gene. Looked up from germline, CDR1 is MNHEY and CDR2 is SMNVEV (reference sequence). CDR3 size: 16 residues. CDR3 amino acids: CASSFGAGGPIDTQYF. In DNA form, the CDR3 reads TGTGCCAGCAGTTTCGGGGCGGGGGGGCCAATAGATACGCAGTATTTT.

The CDR3 sequence: CASSWRSQETQYF. CDR3 bases: TGTGCCAGCTCCTGGCGTAGCCAAGAGACCCAGTACTTC. V gene TRBV18 combines with J gene TRBJ2-5, with D uncertain. The V gene's germline CDR1 is KGHSH and CDR2 LQKENI. The ends were cut back, 6 bases at V and 1 base at J, with 9 bases in the middle. The CDR3 length is 13 residues.